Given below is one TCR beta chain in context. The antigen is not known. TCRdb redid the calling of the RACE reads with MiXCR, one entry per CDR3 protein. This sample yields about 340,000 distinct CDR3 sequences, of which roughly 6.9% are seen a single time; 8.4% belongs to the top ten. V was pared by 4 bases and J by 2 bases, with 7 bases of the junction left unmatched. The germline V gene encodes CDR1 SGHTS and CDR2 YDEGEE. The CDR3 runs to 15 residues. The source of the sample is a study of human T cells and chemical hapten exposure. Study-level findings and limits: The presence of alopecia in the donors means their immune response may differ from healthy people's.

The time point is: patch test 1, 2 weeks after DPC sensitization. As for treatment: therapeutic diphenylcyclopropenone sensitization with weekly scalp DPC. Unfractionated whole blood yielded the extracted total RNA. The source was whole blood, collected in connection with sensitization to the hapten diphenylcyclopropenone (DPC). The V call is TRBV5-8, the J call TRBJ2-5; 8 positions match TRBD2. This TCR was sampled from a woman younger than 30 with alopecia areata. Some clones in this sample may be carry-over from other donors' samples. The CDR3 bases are TGTGCCAGCAGCCCTCTCGGCGGGAGGCAAGAGACCCAGTACTTC. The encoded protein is CASSPLGGRQETQYF.